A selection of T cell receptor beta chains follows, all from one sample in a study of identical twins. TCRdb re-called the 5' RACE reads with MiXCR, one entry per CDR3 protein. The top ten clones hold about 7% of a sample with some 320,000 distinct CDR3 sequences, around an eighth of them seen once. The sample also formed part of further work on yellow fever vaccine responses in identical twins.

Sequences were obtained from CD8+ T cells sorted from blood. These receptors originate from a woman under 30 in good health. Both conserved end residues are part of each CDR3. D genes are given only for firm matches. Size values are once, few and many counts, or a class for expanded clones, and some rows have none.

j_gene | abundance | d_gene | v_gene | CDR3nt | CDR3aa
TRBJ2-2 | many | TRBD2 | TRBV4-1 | TGCGCCAGCAGCCTAGGGGCTTCCGGGGGGGCAGGGACCACCGGGGAGCTGTTTTTT | CASSLGASGGAGTTGELFF
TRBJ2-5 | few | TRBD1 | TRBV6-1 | TGTGCCAGCAGCGTACGGACAGGGGAGTACCAAGAGACCCAGTACTTC | CASSVRTGEYQETQYF
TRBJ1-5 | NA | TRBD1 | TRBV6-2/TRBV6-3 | TGTGCCAGCAGCGGGACAGGGTTTAGGAATCAGCCCCAGCATTTT | CASSGTGFRNQPQHF
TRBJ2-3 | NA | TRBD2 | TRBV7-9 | TGTGCCAGCAGCCCCCGGGGGGGGGTGAGCACAGATACGCAGTATTTT | CASSPRGGVSTDTQYF
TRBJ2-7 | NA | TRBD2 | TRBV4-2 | TGTGCCAGCAGTCGAAGTTCTAGCGGGAGGGGGACCTACGAGCAGTACTTC | CASSRSSSGRGTYEQYF
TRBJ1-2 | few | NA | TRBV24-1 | TGTGCCACCAGTGGGGTAGGCCGACTGGATGGCTACACCTTC | CATSGVGRLDGYTF
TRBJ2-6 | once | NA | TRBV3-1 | TGTGCCAGCAGCCACTTTTCCGCGGCAGATTCCTCTGGGGCCAACGTCCTGACTTTC | CASSHFSAADSSGANVLTF
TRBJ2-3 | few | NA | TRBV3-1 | TGTGCCAGCAGCCAAGGCTGGGGACACCCGGACTACGAGGGGTCGGATACGCAGTATTTT | CASSQGWGHPDYEGSDTQYF
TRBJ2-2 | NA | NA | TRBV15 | TGTGCCACCAGCAGAGCGTTCCCAACCGGGGGGCCCAACACCGGGGAGCTGTTTTTT | CATSRAFPTGGPNTGELFF
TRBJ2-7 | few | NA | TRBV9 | TGTGCCAGCAGCGCTACCCCTAGCTACGAGCAGTACTTC | CASSATPSYEQYF
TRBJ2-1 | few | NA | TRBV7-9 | TGTGCCAGCAGCTTATTACCGCTAGTATACAATGAGCAGTTCTTC | CASSLLPLVYNEQFF
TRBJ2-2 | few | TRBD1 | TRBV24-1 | TGTGCCACCAGTGGAGACAGGGATGTCGGGGAGCTGTTTTTT | CATSGDRDVGELFF
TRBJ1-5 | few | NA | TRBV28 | TGTGCCAGCAGTACCCGAAGGCAGCTCAATCAGCCCCAGCATTTT | CASSTRRQLNQPQHF
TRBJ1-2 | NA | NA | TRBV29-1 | TGCAGCGTTGAAGAATATGGCTACACCTTC | CSVEEYGYTF
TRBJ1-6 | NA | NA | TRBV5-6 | TGTGCCAGCAGCTTGGGGGGAGAGACACCCCTCCACTTT | CASSLGGETPLHF
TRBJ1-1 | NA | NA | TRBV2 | TGTGCCAGCAGTGCGGGGGTGCCCACTGAAGCTTTCTTT | CASSAGVPTEAFF
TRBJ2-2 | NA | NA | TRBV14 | TGTGCCAGCAGCCAAGCTCCTTACGACGTTGACACCGGGGAGCTGTTTTTT | CASSQAPYDVDTGELFF
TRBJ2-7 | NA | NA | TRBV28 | TGTGCCAGCCGAAGGGACCCGGGACTGAATTACGAGCAGTACTTC | CASRRDPGLNYEQYF
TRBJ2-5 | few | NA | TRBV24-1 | TGTGCCACCAGTGATTTGGAGACAGAGGAAGAGACCCAGTACTTC | CATSDLETEEETQYF
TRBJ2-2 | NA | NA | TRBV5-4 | TGTGCCAGCAGCTTTTCAGGGTCCGGGACCGGGGAGCTGTTTTTT | CASSFSGSGTGELFF
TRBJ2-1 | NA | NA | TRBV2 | TGTGCCAGCAGTGACTACGGTGAGCAGTTCTTC | CASSDYGEQFF
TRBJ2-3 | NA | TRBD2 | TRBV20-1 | TGCAGTGCCTTTGGACTAGCGGGGGGGCGTGGCACAGATACGCAGTATTTT | CSAFGLAGGRGTDTQYF
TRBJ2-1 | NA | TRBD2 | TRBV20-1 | TGCAGTGCCCACATGGATGGGACTAGCAGGCATTACAATGAGCAGTTCTTC | CSAHMDGTSRHYNEQFF
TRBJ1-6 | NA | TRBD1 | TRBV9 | TGTGCCAGCAGCGTAGTAGAGGGGGCGCGTTCACCCCTCCACTTT | CASSVVEGARSPLHF
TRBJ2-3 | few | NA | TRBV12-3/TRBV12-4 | TGTGCCAGCAGTTTAGGTCCGGGAACAGATACGCAGTATTTT | CASSLGPGTDTQYF
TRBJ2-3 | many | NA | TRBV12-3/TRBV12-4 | TGTGCCAGCAGCCCACCCACAGATACGCAGTATTTT | CASSPPTDTQYF
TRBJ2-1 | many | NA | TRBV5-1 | TGCGCCAGCAGCTTTGATCAGGGTCGTGCAAATGAGCAGTTCTTC | CASSFDQGRANEQFF
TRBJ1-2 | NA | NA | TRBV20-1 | TGCAGTGCCTGGACCGGGGTCTATGGCTACACCTTC | CSAWTGVYGYTF
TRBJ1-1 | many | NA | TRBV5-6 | TGTGCCAGCAGCTTGTCGGGGGAGACTGAAGCTTTCTTT | CASSLSGETEAFF
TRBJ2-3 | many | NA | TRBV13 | TGTGCCAGCAGCAGCAGAGCTAGCACAGATACGCAGTATTTT | CASSSRASTDTQYF
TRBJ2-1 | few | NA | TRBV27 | TGTGCCAGCCGGGGGCGGGGCCCGTACAATGAGCAGTTCTTC | CASRGRGPYNEQFF
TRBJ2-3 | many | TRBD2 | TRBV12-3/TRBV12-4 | TGTGCCAGCAGCCTAGCGGGGGGACCCACAGATACGCAGTATTTT | CASSLAGGPTDTQYF
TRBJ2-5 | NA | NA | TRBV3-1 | TGTGCCACCTCCCCTCTCACTCACGGACGGGGGCGGAGGGGGACCCAGTACTTC | CATSPLTHGRGRRGTQYF
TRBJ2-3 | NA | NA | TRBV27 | TGTGCCAGCAGAAGATCCCGGGGGCGGTCTGCCACAGATACGCAGTATTTT | CASRRSRGRSATDTQYF
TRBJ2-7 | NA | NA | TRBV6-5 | TGTGCCAGCAGTTCGGACAGACGTTACGAGCAGTACTTC | CASSSDRRYEQYF
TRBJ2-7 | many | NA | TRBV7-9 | TGTGCCAGCAGCCAGGAAAATAGAGCCTACGAGCAGTACTTC | CASSQENRAYEQYF
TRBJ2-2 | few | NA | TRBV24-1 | TGTGCCACCAGTGACAACAGGGATACCGGGGAGCTGTTTTTT | CATSDNRDTGELFF
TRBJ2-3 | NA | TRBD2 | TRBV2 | TGTGCCAGCAGTGAAACCCTAGCGGGGGACACAGATACGCAGTATTTT | CASSETLAGDTDTQYF
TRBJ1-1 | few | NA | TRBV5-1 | TGCGCCAGCAGCTTGGCCTTTACCGATGAAATGAACACTGAAGCTTTCTTT | CASSLAFTDEMNTEAFF
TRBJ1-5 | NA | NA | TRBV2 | TGTGCCAGCACTGGGGGGAATCAGCCCCAGCATTTT | CASTGGNQPQHF
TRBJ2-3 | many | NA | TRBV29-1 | TGCAGCGTAGAAGGGGGGCAGCTTAGTTTCGCTTGGGATACGCAGTATTTT | CSVEGGQLSFAWDTQYF
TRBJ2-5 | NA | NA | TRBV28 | TGTGCCAGCAGGCTAGGGGGAAATGAAGTAAGAGAGACCCAGTACTTC | CASRLGGNEVRETQYF
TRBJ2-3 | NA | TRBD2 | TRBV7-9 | TGTGCCAGCAGCCCCCCGGGGGGGGTAAGCACAGATACGCAGTATTTT | CASSPPGGVSTDTQYF
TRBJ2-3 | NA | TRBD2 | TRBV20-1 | TGCAGTGCTAGTTCAGCGGGGGGGCAAGATACGCAGTATTTT | CSASSAGGQDTQYF
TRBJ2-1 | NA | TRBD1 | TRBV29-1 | TGCAGCGTTGAATTCCCCACAGGGGGCGCCTACAATGAGCAGTTCTTC | CSVEFPTGGAYNEQFF
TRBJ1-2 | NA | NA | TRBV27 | TGTGCCAGCAGTTTATCTGGGGCGGGCTATGGCTACACCTTC | CASSLSGAGYGYTF
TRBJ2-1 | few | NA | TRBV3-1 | TGTGCCAGCAGCCAAGTTGGGCCGACAGTACTGGGGCAGTTCTTC | CASSQVGPTVLGQFF
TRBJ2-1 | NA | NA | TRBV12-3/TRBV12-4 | TGTGCCAGCAGTCCCGAGGGAGCGGTTCCGTACAATGAGCAGTTCTTC | CASSPEGAVPYNEQFF
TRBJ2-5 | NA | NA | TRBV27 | TGTGCCAGCAGTCCTAACCCGGGACCCCCGGAGGAGACCCAGTACTTC | CASSPNPGPPEETQYF
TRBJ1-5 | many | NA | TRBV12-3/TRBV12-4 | TGTGCCAGCAGCAGACAGCACCCGGGCAATCAGCCCCAGCATTTT | CASSRQHPGNQPQHF
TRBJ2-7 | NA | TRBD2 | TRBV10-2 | TGCGCCAGCAGTGTCGCGTCTAGCGGACTTGTCTACGAGCAGTACTTC | CASSVASSGLVYEQYF
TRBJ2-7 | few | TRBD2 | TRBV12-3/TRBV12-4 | TGTGCCAGCAGTTTAGGGGGACTAGCGGGTGTCTCCTACGAGCAGTACTTC | CASSLGGLAGVSYEQYF
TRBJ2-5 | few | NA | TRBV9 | TGTGCCAGCAGCGGTGGGGCAGAACAAGAGACCCAGTACTTC | CASSGGAEQETQYF
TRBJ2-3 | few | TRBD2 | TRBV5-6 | TGTGCCAGCAGCTTGGTACTAGCGGGATTCACAGATACGCAGTATTTT | CASSLVLAGFTDTQYF
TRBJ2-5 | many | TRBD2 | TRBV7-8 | TGTGCCAGCAGCCCCTGGGCGGTAGCGGGGAGAGAGACCCAGTACTTC | CASSPWAVAGRETQYF
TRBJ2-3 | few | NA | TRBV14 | TGTGCCAGCAGCCAAACCGGGCCAGATACGCAGTATTTT | CASSQTGPDTQYF
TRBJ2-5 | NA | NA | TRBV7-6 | TGTGCCAGCAGCCTGGGACCCCCTGAAGAGACCCAGTACTTC | CASSLGPPEETQYF
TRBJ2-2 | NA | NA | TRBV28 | TGTGCCAGCAGTTATCTGGCTCGGGAGCTGTTTTTT | CASSYLARELFF
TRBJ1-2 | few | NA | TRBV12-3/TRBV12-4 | TGTGCCAGCACCCTCGAAACAGCTAACTATGGCTACACCTTC | CASTLETANYGYTF